A selection of T cell receptor beta chains follows, all from one sample in a study of Ad26.COV2.S vaccination and SARS-CoV-2 variants. Generated by immunoSEQ multiplex PCR, the TCRdb table keeps only in-frame clones and is missing some. The table lists 360,000 or so clones, roughly 87% of them singletons. The sample in question was peripheral blood, obtained in a trial of Ad26.COV2.S vaccine versus placebo. These TCRs come from a person aged 18-60 years who received the Ad26.COV2.S COVID-19 vaccine or a placebo. CDR3s include the opening cysteine and the closing phenylalanine or tryptophan. Fields, in order: clone size, D gene, V gene, J gene, CDR3 DNA, CDR3 protein. A D gene is named only where the DNA matches it firmly. Where a row states a size, it is once, few, many or the class of an expanded clone; other rows omit it.

-	TRBD1	TRBV3-1/TRBV3-2	TRBJ2-4	TGTGCCAGCAGCCGGACAGGGGATTGGTACTTC	CASSRTGDWYF
-	-	TRBV4-1	TRBJ2-7	TGCGCCAGCAGCCAAGGAGGCAGGACACCCCTAGTGGAGCAGTACTTC	CASSQGGRTPLVEQYF
-	-	TRBV29-1	TRBJ1-1	TGCAGCGCCGTTGAAGCTTTCTTT	CSAVEAFF
-	TRBD1	TRBV4-2	TRBJ1-2	TGTGCCAGCAGCCAAGAGTTAGGGACAGGATACGGCTACACCTTC	CASSQELGTGYGYTF
-	-	TRBV3-1/TRBV3-2	TRBJ1-2	TGTGCCAGCAGCCAAGACAGGGGCTCGAACTATGGCTACACCTTC	CASSQDRGSNYGYTF
-	-	TRBV15	TRBJ1-1	TGTGCCACCAGCAGAGCTCCCGGGCCAACCTTGAACACTGAAGCTTTCTTT	CATSRAPGPTLNTEAFF
-	TRBD1	TRBV13	TRBJ1-2	TGTGCCAGCAGCTTAGGCCTCCAACAGGGGGTTTACTATGGCTACACCTTC	CASSLGLQQGVYYGYTF
-	-	TRBV3-1/TRBV3-2	TRBJ1-5	TGTGCCAGCAGCCAAGATGGGAGTAGCAATCAGCCCCAGCATTTT	CASSQDGSSNQPQHF
-	TRBD1	TRBV4-2	TRBJ2-7	TGTGCCAGCAGCCAAGTGCCGGACAGGGGCTACGAGCAGTACTTC	CASSQVPDRGYEQYF
-	-	TRBV10-3	TRBJ2-7	TGTGCCATCAGTGATGTAGGGGACTACGAGCAGTACTTC	CAISDVGDYEQYF
-	TRBD2	TRBV2	TRBJ2-1	TGTGCCAGCAGCCCCGGGACTAGTCGTTCCTACAATGAGCAGTTCTTC	CASSPGTSRSYNEQFF
-	-	TRBV25-1	TRBJ1-4	TGTGCCAGCAGTGACCAGCCAACTAATGAAAAACTGTTTTTT	CASSDQPTNEKLFF
once	TRBD1	TRBV5-1	TRBJ1-2	TGCGCCAGCTCCGGGACAGGGGGCATCTATGGCTACACCTTC	CASSGTGGIYGYTF
-	-	TRBV25-1	TRBJ2-1	TGTGCCAGCAGTACCACCGGGACAATGCTTTACAATGAGCAGTTCTTC	CASSTTGTMLYNEQFF
-	-	TRBV19	TRBJ1-3	TGTGCCAGTTTACAGGAAATCTCTGGAAACACCATATATTTT	CASLQEISGNTIYF
few	-	TRBV7-3	TRBJ2-5	TGTGCCAGCAGCTTAACGGGCGGGGCGGAGACCCAGTACTTC	CASSLTGGAETQYF
-	TRBD1	TRBV19	TRBJ1-1	TGTGCCAGTAGTATCGGACAGGGGGTTCAAGCTTTCTTT	CASSIGQGVQAFF
-	-	TRBV9	TRBJ2-2	TGTGCCAGCAGCGTATTCCGAAGCACCGGGGAGCTGTTTTTT	CASSVFRSTGELFF